This T cell receptor beta chain is from a study of blood T cell repertoires in COVID-19. CDR1 and CDR2 (germline): MNHEY, SVGAGI. The CDR3 runs 15 residues. V was clipped by 6 bases and J by 4 bases; unmatched bases: 8. Generated by immunoSEQ multiplex PCR, the TCRdb table keeps only in-frame clones and is missing some. Among 90,000 to 120,000 clones listed, 80% to 90% were seen once. V gene TRBV6-5 combines with J gene TRBJ1-5; 8 bases fit TRBD1. The sequenced sample was PBMCs or T cells enriched from blood (not recorded which). This clonotype was obtained from a woman aged 50 to 60 who had recovered from COVID-19. In nucleotides, the CDR3 is TGTGCCAGCAGATCAGGGGGCGACCCAAATCAGCCCCAGCATTTT. Its translation: CASRSGGDPNQPQHF.